This T cell receptor (beta chain) appears in the sequencing data of a study of tumor and adjacent non-tumor tissue in lung cancer (dated by TCRdb to the late 2010s). General notes on the study: Of the cohort, 11 to 12 patients had adenocarcinoma, 2 had squamous cell carcinoma and 1 had small cell lung cancer. Ages among the 15 or so patients ranged from about 31 to 85 years, there were ten or so men and 5 women, and disease was at TNM stage I to III. Sequencing produced some 130,000,000 productive TCRbeta reads in total, an average of approximately 4.2 million reads per sample. The study compared bulk TCRbeta repertoires from lung tumor tissue and matched distant non-tumor lung tissue of roughly 14 lung cancer patients. Approximately 31 paired specimens, one tumor and one normal lung sample per patient, were profiled by TCRbeta CDR3 sequencing. Summary of the overall study and its limitations: Only roughly 16 patients were in the cohort, and the authors stated that larger samples and more detailed clinical data are needed. TCR diversity was significantly higher in younger patients, and higher tumor TCR diversity was associated with shorter overall and disease-free survival. Because peripheral blood was not sequenced, the blood TCRbeta repertoires of the lung cancer patients in the study went unexamined. The methods do not name the sequencing platform or mention unique molecular identifiers. Significantly higher TCR diversity (inverse Simpson) was observed in tumor tissue than in normal lung tissue (around 460 vs 160, P = 0.0075, Mann-Whitney U test). In normal lung, the top 100 clones accounted for a significantly larger cumulative share of the repertoire than in tumor tissue.

Remarks on this clonotype: Its specific antigen is unknown. A much larger clone lies a single base off, so this may be a read error.

From its cysteine to its phenylalanine, the CDR3 spans 13 amino acids. Just CDR3 DNA is preserved here, 39 bases in frame from base 1. RNA was isolated from bulk, unsorted tissue, and RNA quality was assessed with a NanoDrop ND-1000 and an Agilent 2100. For the normal lung samples, distant non-tumor tissue was collected more than 3 cm away from the tumor edge. All donors had newly diagnosed lung cancer, had not received prior chemotherapy, and were admitted for thoracic surgery in China between August and November 2014. Patients with previous radiotherapy or chemotherapy, or with another concurrent cancer, were excluded from the study. Surgical tissue pieces of about 1-2.1 cm3 were preserved in RNAlater solution and stored at -80 °C until use. Libraries were constructed by multiplex PCR. The sequencer was an Illumina HiSeq 2500. TCRbeta libraries were built by three rounds of nested PCR using primers (Table S4), following protocols modified from ARM-PCR. Before sequencing, PCR products of 200-500 bp were cut from the gel and purified using the QIAquick gel extraction kit. Concerning the study's data processing: Trimmomatic was used to clean the reads, FLASH was used to merge the reads into complete CDR3 sequences, and MiTCR was used to assign the reads to V(D)J germline segments. Clonal diversity was computed as the inverse Simpson's index with VDJtools. In-frame sequences lacking a premature stop codon were counted as productive reads. The public reads were quality trimmed at Q25 with fastp and then assembled into clones with MiXCR by TCRdb, keeping productive beta chains. Under each unique CDR3 protein, matching rows form one entry showing the most common genes and DNA. It is TCRdb's table, rather than the study itself, that gives the V and J calls and clone size. The sample includes over 100,000 distinct CDR3 sequences, with 62% observed a single time. Over 15% of the sample comes from the top ten.

The receptor comes from a man between 60 and 75 years old with non-small cell lung cancer. Rearrangement joined TRBV12-3 or TRBV12-4 to TRBJ1-6, with 8 junctional bases fitting TRBD1. The sample taken for sequencing was distant non-tumor lung tissue. The DNA sequence follows: TGTGCCAGCCAGACAGGGGTCCATTCATCCCTCCACTTT. Translated, it reads CASQTGVHSSLHF.